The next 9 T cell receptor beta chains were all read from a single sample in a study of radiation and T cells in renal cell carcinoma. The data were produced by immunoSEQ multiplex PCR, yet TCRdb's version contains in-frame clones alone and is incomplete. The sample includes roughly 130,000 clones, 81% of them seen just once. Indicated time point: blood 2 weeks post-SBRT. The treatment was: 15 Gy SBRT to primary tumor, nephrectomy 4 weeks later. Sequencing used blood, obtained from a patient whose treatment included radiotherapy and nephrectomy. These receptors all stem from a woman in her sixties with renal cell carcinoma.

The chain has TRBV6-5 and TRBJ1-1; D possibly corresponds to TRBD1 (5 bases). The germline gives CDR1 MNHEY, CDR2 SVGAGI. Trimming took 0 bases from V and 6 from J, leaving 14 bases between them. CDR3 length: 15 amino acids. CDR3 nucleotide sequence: TGTGCCAGCAGTTACTCGGCAGGGAGGGGCCCTGAAGCTTTCTTT. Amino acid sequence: CASSYSAGRGPEAFF.

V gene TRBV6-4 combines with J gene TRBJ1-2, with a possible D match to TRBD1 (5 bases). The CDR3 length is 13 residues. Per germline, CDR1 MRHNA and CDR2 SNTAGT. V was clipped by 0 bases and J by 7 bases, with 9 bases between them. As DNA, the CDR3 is TGTGCCAGCAGTGACTCGCCCGGGGCTGGCTACACCTTC. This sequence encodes CASSDSPGAGYTF.

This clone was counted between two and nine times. The CDR3 DNA is TGTGCCAGCAGCCAAGGTGTCAGATCAGATACGCAGTATTTT. Protein product: CASSQGVRSDTQYF. The genes are TRBV14 and TRBJ2-3; no definite D call. Per the germline V gene, CDR1 is SGHDN and CDR2 is FVKESK. Trimming stripped 1 base from V and 4 bases from J, with 9 bases between. This CDR3 is built from 14 residues. The full variable domain, rest sourced from reference TRBV14 and TRBJ2-3, is EAGVTQFPSHSVIEKGQTVTLRCDPISGHDNLYWYRRVMGKEIKFLLHFVKESKQDESGMPNNRFLAERTGGTYSTLKVQPAELEDSGVYFCASSQGVRSDTQYFGPGTRLTVL.

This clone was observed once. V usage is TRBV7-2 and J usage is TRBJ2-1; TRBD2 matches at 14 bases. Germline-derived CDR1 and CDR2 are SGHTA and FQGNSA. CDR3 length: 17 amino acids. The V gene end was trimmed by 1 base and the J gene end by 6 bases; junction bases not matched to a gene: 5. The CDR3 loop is CASSLETSGRAGNEQFF. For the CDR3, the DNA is TGTGCCAGCAGCTTAGAGACTAGCGGGAGGGCCGGCAATGAGCAGTTCTTC.

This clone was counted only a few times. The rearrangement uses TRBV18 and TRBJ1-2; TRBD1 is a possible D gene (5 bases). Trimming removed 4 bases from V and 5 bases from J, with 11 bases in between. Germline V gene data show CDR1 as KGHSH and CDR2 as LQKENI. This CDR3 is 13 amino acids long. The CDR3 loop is CASSRDSTYGYTF. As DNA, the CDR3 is TGTGCCAGCTCACGCGACAGCACTTATGGCTACACCTTC. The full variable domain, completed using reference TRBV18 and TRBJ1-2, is NAGVMQNPRHLVRRRGQEARLRCSPMKGHSHVYWYRQLPEEGLKFMVYLQKENIIDESGMPKERFSAEFPKEGPSILRIQQVVRGDSAAYFCASSRDSTYGYTFGSGTRLTVV.

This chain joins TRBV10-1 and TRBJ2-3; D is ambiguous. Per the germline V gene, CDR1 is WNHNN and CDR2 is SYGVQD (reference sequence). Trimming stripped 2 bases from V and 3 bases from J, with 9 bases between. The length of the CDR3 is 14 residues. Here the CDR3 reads CASSEAPSTDTQYF. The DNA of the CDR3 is TGCGCCAGCAGTGAGGCTCCGTCAACAGATACGCAGTATTTT.

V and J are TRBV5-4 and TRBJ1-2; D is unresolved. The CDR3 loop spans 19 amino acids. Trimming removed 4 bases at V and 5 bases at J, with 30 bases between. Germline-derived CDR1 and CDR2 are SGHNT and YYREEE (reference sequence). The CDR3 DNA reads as TGTGCCAGCAGCCCCGGACGGGCCACCCGCGGGCTAAAAAATTATGGCTACACCTTC. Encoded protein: CASSPGRATRGLKNYGYTF.

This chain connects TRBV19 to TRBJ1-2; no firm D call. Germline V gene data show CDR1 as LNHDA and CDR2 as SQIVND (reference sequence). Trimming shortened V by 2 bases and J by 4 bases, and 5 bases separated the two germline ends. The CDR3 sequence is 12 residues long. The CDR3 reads CASSITGYGYTF. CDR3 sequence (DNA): TGTGCCAGTAGTATAACCGGCTATGGCTACACCTTC. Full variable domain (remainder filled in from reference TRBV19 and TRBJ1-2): DGGITQSPKYLFRKEGQNVTLSCEQNLNHDAMYWYRQDPGQGLRLIYYSQIVNDFQKGDIAEGYSVSREKKESFPLTVTSAQKNPTAFYLCASSITGYGYTFGSGTRLTVV.

In nucleotides, the CDR3 is TGTGCCACCAGCAGAGTCAGGGGCTCCTACGAGCAGTACTTC. Translating gives CATSRVRGSYEQYF. This chain joins TRBV15 and TRBJ2-7; possible D gene TRBD1, 6 bases. The length of the CDR3 is 14 residues. Per the germline V gene, CDR1 is LNHNV and CDR2 is YYDKDF (reference sequence). Trimming removed 1 base from V and 0 bases from J, with 7 bases in between. The full variable domain, its missing parts supplied by reference TRBV15 and TRBJ2-7, is DAMVIQNPRYQVTQFGKPVTLSCSQTLNHNVMYWYQQKSSQAPKLLFHYYDKDFNNEADTPDNFQSRRPNTSFCFLDIRSPGLGDTAMYLCATSRVRGSYEQYFGPGTRLTVT.